The 28 T cell receptor beta chains below come from one sample, sequenced in a study of T cell responses to AZD1222 COVID-19 vaccine. TCRdb's table, derived via immunoSEQ multiplex PCR, lists solely in-frame clones and lacks some. The data contain roughly 110,000 clones, around 91% of them singletons. The sequencing here drew on peripheral blood, taken on day 0 of AZD1222 vaccination. These receptors were taken from an adult in good health.

The chain has TRBV9 and TRBJ1-3; 8 bases line up with TRBD1. V lost 0 bases and J lost 0; bases outside the gene matches: 5. The CDR3 extends over 17 amino acids. Germline CDR1 and CDR2: SGDLS and YYNGEE. The CDR3 region is CASSVDIDRGSGNTIYF. Here the CDR3 DNA reads TGTGCCAGCAGCGTAGATATTGACAGGGGCTCTGGAAACACCATATATTTT.

V and J are TRBV6-1 and TRBJ1-6, with D possibly matching TRBD1 (6 bases). CDR3 length equals 15 residues. CDR1 is MNHNS, CDR2 SASEGT, per germline. Trimming left V 1 base short and J 4 bases short, with 8 bases between. For the CDR3, the DNA is TGTGCCAGCAGTGAAGGACAGGATTATAATTCACCCCTCCACTTT. Amino acids: CASSEGQDYNSPLHF.

Only one count was recorded for this clone. At one end, the junction sequence differs from germline, possibly due to a read error. The chain carries TRBV6-5 and TRBJ2-2; the D call may be TRBD1 or TRBD2 (6 bases each). The CDR3 loop spans 15 amino acids. Germline V CDR1 and CDR2: MNHEY, SVGAGI. This CDR3 is CASRYGGLNTGELFF. CDR3 coding DNA: TGTGCCAGCCGTTACGGGGGCCTGAACACCGGGGAGCTGTTTTTT.

This clone occurred once. The V call is TRBV5-6, the J call TRBJ2-7; no clear D. The CDR3 loop spans 13 amino acids. The germline V gene has CDR1 SGHDT and CDR2 YYEEEE. V was clipped by 4 bases and J by 5 bases, with 13 bases between them. The CDR3 DNA follows: TGTGCCAGCAGCGTCAGGACCCCCAACGAGCAGTACTTC. Translated, it gives CASSVRTPNEQYF.

J is TRBJ2-5 and V is TRBV20-1, with 10 bases that match TRBD2. CDR3 length: 14 residues. The germline CDR1 and CDR2 sequences are DFQATT and SNEGSKA (reference sequence). Unmatched junction bases numbered 5, after V lost 3 bases and J lost 4 bases. The CDR3 coding sequence is TGCAGTGCTAGTCCTAGCGGGGGTCGAGAGACCCAGTACTTC. Translating it yields CSASPSGGRETQYF.

This rearrangement joins TRBV4-3 to TRBJ2-3; D gene unclear. V gave up 0 bases and J gave up 3 bases, with 13 bases separating them. From germline, CDR1 is LGHNA and CDR2 YSLEER. The CDR3 is 16 amino acids. CDR3 region: CASSQEPELVTDTQYF. The CDR3 DNA sequence: TGCGCCAGCAGCCAAGAGCCCGAGCTAGTAACAGATACGCAGTATTTT.

This chain connects TRBV4-1 to TRBJ1-2; 7 bases fit TRBD1. Germline values: CDR1 MGHRA, CDR2 YSYEKL. V shed 0 bases and J 8 bases; nucleotides not matched to a gene: 12. This CDR3 has 16 residues. CDR3 amino acids: CASSQDGEGQLGGYTF. CDR3 nucleotides: TGCGCCAGCAGCCAAGACGGTGAGGGACAGCTGGGGGGCTACACCTTC.

The genes are TRBV12-3 or TRBV12-4 and TRBJ2-7; D is possibly TRBD1 or TRBD2 (6 bases each). This CDR3 has 13 amino acids. V shed 3 bases and J shed 5 bases, with 11 bases lying between them. For the CDR3, the DNA is TGTGCCAGCAGTTTGGACGGGGGCCACGAGCAGTACTTC. Protein: CASSLDGGHEQYF.

The chain combines TRBV7-8 with TRBJ2-5, with unresolved D. In germline, CDR1 is SGHVS, CDR2 FQNEAQ. The length of the CDR3 is 13 residues. Trimming stripped 6 bases from V and 5 bases from J, with 13 bases between. CDR3 sequence reads: CASRPIFGETQYF. The CDR3 nucleotides read TGTGCCAGCAGGCCTATCTTCGGGGAGACCCAGTACTTC.

This chain connects TRBV7-2 to TRBJ1-4; D is ambiguous. This CDR3 is 12 amino acids long. Trimming removed 5 bases from V and 5 bases from J, with 6 bases in between. The germline CDR1 and CDR2 sequences are SGHTA and FQGNSA. The DNA of the CDR3 is TGTGCCAGCAGCCGGGCCAATGAAAAACTGTTTTTT. It translates to CASSRANEKLFF.

The chain combines TRBV2 with TRBJ2-7; D is ambiguous. Trimming stripped 1 base from V and 0 bases from J, with 1 base between. The CDR3 consists of 12 residues. CDR1 is SNHLY, CDR2 FYNNEI, per germline. The CDR3 nucleotides are TGTGCCAGCAGTGAAGGCTCCTACGAGCAGTACTTC. It encodes CASSEGSYEQYF.

The chain is built from TRBV19 and TRBJ1-2; D is unresolved. This CDR3 is 13 amino acids long. The V end lost 7 bases, the J end lost 6 bases, and 15 bases lay between the germline ends. Germline lookup yields CDR1 LNHDA and CDR2 SQIVND (reference sequence). CDR3 sequence (DNA): TGTGCCAGTACAGGTGGTAGGTGGGATGGCTACACCTTC. It is translated as CASTGGRWDGYTF.

J is TRBJ1-1 and V is TRBV6-5; D not resolved. The germline V gene encodes CDR1 MNHEY and CDR2 SVGAGI. V was pared by 9 bases and J by 1 base, with 6 bases between. The CDR3 covers 11 residues. The CDR3 nucleotides are TGTGCCAGTCACAGGAACACTGAAGCTTTCTTT. Translating gives CASHRNTEAFF.

In the case of this clone: This CDR3 is also generated by other DNA sequences in the sample. V gene TRBV4-1 combines with J gene TRBJ2-7, with 8 bases matching TRBD1. Trimming took 1 base from V and 0 from J; bases not matched to a gene: 5. Germline loops: CDR1 MGHRA, CDR2 YSYEKL. The CDR3 totals 16 residues. The CDR3 protein is CASSQGQGAPSYEQYF. For the CDR3, the DNA is TGCGCCAGCAGCCAAGGGCAGGGGGCCCCCTCCTACGAGCAGTACTTC.

The genes are TRBV5-1 and TRBJ2-1; the D is unclear. CDR3 length: 15 residues. Germline V gene lookup returns CDR1 SGHRS and CDR2 YFSETQ. With 0 bases removed from V and 8 bases from J, the gap between germline ends came to 15 bases. The CDR3 DNA is TGCGCCAGCAGCTTGGTCGCTAGGTCTGGTTATGAGCAGTTCTTC. The encoded protein is CASSLVARSGYEQFF.

This clone was seen only a few times. The genes are TRBV19 and TRBJ2-1, with 11 bases aligning to TRBD1. CDR1 is LNHDA, CDR2 SQIVND, per germline (reference sequence). This CDR3 region has 16 residues. V trimming: 5 bases; J trimming: 4 bases; junction bases outside the gene matches: 7. The DNA of the CDR3 is TGTGCCAGTAGTGTGTCCGGGACAGGGGGATACAATGAGCAGTTCTTC. Translated, it gives CASSVSGTGGYNEQFF.

This clone is a singleton in its sample. The rearrangement joins TRBV12-3 or TRBV12-4 to TRBJ2-5; weak D call: TRBD2 (5 bases). V shed 3 bases and J shed 5 bases, with 10 bases lying between them. The CDR3 length is 13 residues. The CDR3 protein is CASSFSGEETQYF. The CDR3 DNA sequence: TGTGCCAGCAGTTTCTCTGGGGAGGAGACCCAGTACTTC.

The rearrangement joins TRBV4-3 to TRBJ1-3, with D perhaps matching TRBD1 (5 bases). In germline, CDR1 is LGHNA, CDR2 YSLEER. V lost 0 bases, J lost 0 bases, and 9 bases lay in between. CDR3 size: 16 residues. Here the CDR3 reads CASSQDQGRSGNTIYF. Written as DNA, the CDR3 is TGCGCCAGCAGCCAAGATCAGGGTCGCTCTGGAAACACCATATATTTT.

V is TRBV4-3 and J is TRBJ1-6; TRBD1 aligns across 9 bases. V was clipped by 0 bases and J by 9 bases; unmatched bases: 9. The CDR3 has 17 residues. Germline V gene lookup returns CDR1 LGHNA and CDR2 YSLEER. CDR3 coding DNA: TGCGCCAGCAGCCAAGACTTGGGACAGGGCTACGGTTCACCCCTCCACTTT. Its protein product is CASSQDLGQGYGSPLHF.

The chain links TRBV6-1 to TRBJ2-7; D is unresolved. V was shortened by 1 base and J by 7 bases, with 20 bases between the two germline ends. Germline V gene lookup returns CDR1 MNHNS and CDR2 SASEGT. The CDR3 runs 16 residues. This CDR3 is CASSEGRPPLFGEQYF. CDR3 nucleotides: TGTGCCAGCAGTGAAGGACGACCCCCGCTTTTTGGGGAGCAGTACTTC.

V and J are TRBV7-9 and TRBJ1-4; 7 bases are a match to TRBD1. Germline CDR1 SEHNR, CDR2 FQNEAQ (reference sequence). The ends lost 7 bases at V and 7 bases at J; junction bases unmatched: 6. CDR3 length: 13 amino acids. The CDR3 is CASKEGAGEKLFF. CDR3 in DNA: TGTGCCAGCAAGGAGGGGGCTGGTGAAAAACTGTTTTTT.

This clone was found once. The J gene is TRBJ1-5, the V gene TRBV28, with D maybe TRBD1 (5 bases). This CDR3 contains 14 residues. Trimming left V 5 bases short and J 5 bases short, with 13 bases between. The V gene's germline CDR1 is MDHEN and CDR2 SYDVKM. The chain's CDR3 is CASSPRTRDQPQHF. CDR3 bases: TGTGCCAGCAGTCCGCGGACACGGGATCAGCCCCAGCATTTT.

The chain recombines TRBV5-6 with TRBJ1-2; 7 nucleotides line up with TRBD1. CDR3 length: 14 residues. CDR1 and CDR2 from the germline V gene are SGHDT and YYEEEE. With 0 bases clipped from V and 7 bases from J, the junction kept 6 bases outside the gene matches. The CDR3 nucleotides read TGTGCCAGCAGCTTGGAAGGAGGGGGCTCTGGCTACACCTTC. This codes for CASSLEGGGSGYTF.

The chain joins TRBV19 to TRBJ1-3; no clear D gene. The CDR3 spans 14 residues. Trimming removed 4 bases at V and 0 bases at J, with 7 bases between. CDR1 LNHDA and CDR2 SQIVND come from the germline V gene (reference sequence). CDR3 DNA sequence: TGTGCCAGTAGTAAAGGTTACTCTGGAAACACCATATATTTT. Encoded protein: CASSKGYSGNTIYF.

This clone was detected once. V gene TRBV10-2 combines with J gene TRBJ1-4; tentatively, D is TRBD1 (5 bases). The CDR3 totals 15 residues. V lost 6 bases, J lost 6 bases, and 17 bases lay in between. Germline V gene lookup returns CDR1 WSHSY and CDR2 SAAADI. CDR3 amino acids: CASSPGRAGDEKLFF. The CDR3 DNA is TGCGCCAGCAGCCCCGGGCGGGCGGGGGATGAAAAACTGTTTTTT.

This sequence joins TRBV7-8 and TRBJ1-1; TRBD1 matches 7 bases. This CDR3 has 14 residues. Germline V gene data show CDR1 as SGHVS and CDR2 as FQNEAQ. V gave up 3 bases and J gave up 3 bases; unmatched junction bases: 4. CDR3: CASSLRDSYTEAFF. CDR3 sequence (DNA): TGTGCCAGCAGCTTGAGGGACAGTTACACTGAAGCTTTCTTT.

This chain connects TRBV27 to TRBJ2-7; D possibly matches TRBD1 or TRBD2 (5 bases each). Per germline, CDR1 MNHEY and CDR2 SMNVEV (reference sequence). CDR3 length: 16 amino acids. V dropped 6 bases and J dropped 3 bases, with 21 bases sitting between them. CDR3 bases: TGTGCCAGCAGGACAAAGTCGTATGGGGGAAGCTACGAGCAGTACTTC. Its translation: CASRTKSYGGSYEQYF.

The rearrangement joins TRBV3-1 (or the pseudogene TRBV3-2) to TRBJ1-2, with TRBD1 matching over 7 bases. This CDR3 is 15 amino acids long. CDR1 LGHDT and CDR2 YNNKEL come from the germline V gene (reference sequence). Losses at the gene ends were 4 bases for V and 1 base for J; bases not matched to a gene: 6. The CDR3 sequence: CASSLGTVFNYGYTF. Here the CDR3 DNA reads TGTGCCAGCAGCCTCGGGACAGTTTTTAACTATGGCTACACCTTC.